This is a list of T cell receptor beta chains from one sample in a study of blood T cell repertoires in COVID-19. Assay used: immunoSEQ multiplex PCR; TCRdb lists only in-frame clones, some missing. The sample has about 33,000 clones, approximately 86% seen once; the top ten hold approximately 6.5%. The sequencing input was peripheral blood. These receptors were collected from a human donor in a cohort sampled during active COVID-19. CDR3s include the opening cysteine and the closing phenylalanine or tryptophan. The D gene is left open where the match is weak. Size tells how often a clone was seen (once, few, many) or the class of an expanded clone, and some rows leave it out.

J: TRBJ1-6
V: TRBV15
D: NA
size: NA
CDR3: CATSRDRTDSPLHF
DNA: TGTGCCACCAGCAGAGATCGAACAGATTCACCCCTCCACTTT

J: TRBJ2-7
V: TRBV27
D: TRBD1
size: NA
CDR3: CASSFGTGVSYEQYF
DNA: TGTGCCAGCAGTTTTGGGACAGGGGTGTCGTACGAGCAGTACTTC

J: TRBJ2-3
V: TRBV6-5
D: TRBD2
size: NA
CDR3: CASRDSGGPPDTQYF
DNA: TGTGCCAGCAGAGACTCGGGGGGGCCGCCAGATACGCAGTATTTT

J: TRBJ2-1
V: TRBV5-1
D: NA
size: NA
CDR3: CASSLGPLNEQFF
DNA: TGCGCCAGCAGCTTGGGGCCTTTGAATGAGCAGTTCTTC

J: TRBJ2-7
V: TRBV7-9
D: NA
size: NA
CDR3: CASSSSPAGASYEQYF
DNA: TGTGCCAGCAGCTCCAGCCCGGCGGGGGCCTCCTACGAGCAGTACTTC

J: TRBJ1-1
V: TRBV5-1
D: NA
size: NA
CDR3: CASSLRQNTEAFF
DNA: TGCGCCAGCAGCTTACGACAGAACACTGAAGCTTTCTTT

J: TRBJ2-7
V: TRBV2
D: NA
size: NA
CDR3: CASWGRLTSYEQYF
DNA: TGTGCCAGCTGGGGGCGTTTGACCTCCTACGAGCAGTACTTC

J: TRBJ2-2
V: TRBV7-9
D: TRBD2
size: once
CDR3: CASSLTSGGRPNTGELFF
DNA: TGTGCCAGCAGTCTCACTTCTGGCGGGAGGCCTAACACCGGGGAGCTGTTTTTT

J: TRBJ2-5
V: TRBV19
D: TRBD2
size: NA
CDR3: CASSSISGSVGETQYF
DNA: TGTGCCAGTAGTTCGATAAGCGGGAGCGTTGGTGAGACCCAGTACTTC

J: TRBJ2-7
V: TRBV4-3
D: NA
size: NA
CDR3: CASSYSSGPSFEQYF
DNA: TGCGCCAGCAGCTACTCATCCGGTCCTAGCTTTGAGCAGTACTTC

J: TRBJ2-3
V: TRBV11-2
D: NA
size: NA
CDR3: CASSLGGSLGDTQYF
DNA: TGTGCCAGCAGCTTAGGTGGGAGTTTGGGAGATACGCAGTATTTT

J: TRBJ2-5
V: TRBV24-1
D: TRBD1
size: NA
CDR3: CATRGQGAGETQYF
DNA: TGTGCCACCAGAGGACAGGGGGCGGGTGAGACCCAGTACTTC

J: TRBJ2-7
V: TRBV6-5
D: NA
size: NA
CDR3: CASRLLDEQYF
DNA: TGTGCCAGCAGGCTACTAGACGAGCAGTACTTC

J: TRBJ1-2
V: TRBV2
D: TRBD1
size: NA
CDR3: CASSGTGGYYGYTF
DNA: TGTGCCAGCAGTGGGACAGGGGGATACTATGGCTACACCTTC

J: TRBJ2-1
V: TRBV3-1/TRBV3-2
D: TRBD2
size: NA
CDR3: CASSQVFEGTSSSYNEQFF
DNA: TGTGCCAGCAGCCAAGTTTTCGAAGGGACTAGCTCTTCCTACAATGAGCAGTTCTTC

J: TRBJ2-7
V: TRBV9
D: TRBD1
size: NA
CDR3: CASSDSPGQGPEQYF
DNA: TGTGCCAGCAGCGATAGCCCGGGACAGGGCCCCGAGCAGTACTTC

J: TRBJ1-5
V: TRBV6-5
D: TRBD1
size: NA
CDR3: CASSPQGVSNQPQHF
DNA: TGTGCCAGCAGTCCACAGGGGGTTAGCAATCAGCCCCAGCATTTT

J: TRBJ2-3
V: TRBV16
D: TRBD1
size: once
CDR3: CASSSGGLTDTQYF
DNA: TGTGCCAGCAGCTCAGGGGGCCTCACAGATACGCAGTATTTT

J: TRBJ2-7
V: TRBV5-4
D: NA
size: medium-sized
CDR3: CASSLAQDWGEQYF
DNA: TGTGCCAGCAGCTTGGCCCAGGACTGGGGCGAGCAGTACTTC

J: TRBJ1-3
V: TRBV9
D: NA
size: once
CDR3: CASSPVQGYTIYF
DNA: TGTGCCAGCAGCCCGGTACAGGGATACACCATATATTTT

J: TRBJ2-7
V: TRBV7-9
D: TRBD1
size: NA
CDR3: CASSPRDRGTEQYF
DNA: TGTGCCAGCAGCCCGCGGGACAGGGGAACCGAGCAGTACTTC

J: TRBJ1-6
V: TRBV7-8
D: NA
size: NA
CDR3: CASSLVGLNSRSYNSPLHF
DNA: TGTGCCAGCAGCTTAGTGGGACTGAACAGCCGCTCCTATAATTCACCCCTCCACTTT

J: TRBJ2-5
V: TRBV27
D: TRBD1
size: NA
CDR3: CASRTTGLETQYF
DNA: TGTGCCAGCAGGACGACAGGGTTGGAGACCCAGTACTTC

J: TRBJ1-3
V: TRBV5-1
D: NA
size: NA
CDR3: CASSPRTARPGNTIYF
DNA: TGCGCCAGCAGCCCGAGGACAGCTAGACCCGGAAACACCATATATTTT

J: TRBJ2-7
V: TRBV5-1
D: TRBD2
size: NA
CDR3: CASSIGTSGIAYEQYF
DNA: TGCGCCAGCAGCATTGGGACTAGCGGGATAGCCTACGAGCAGTACTTC

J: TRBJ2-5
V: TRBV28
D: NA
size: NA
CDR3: CASSRAFPSGTQYF
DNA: TGTGCCAGCAGTCGCGCCTTCCCCTCGGGGACCCAGTACTTC

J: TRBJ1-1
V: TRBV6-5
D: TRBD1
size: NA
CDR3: CASRYPGQGATEAFF
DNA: TGTGCCAGCAGATATCCGGGACAGGGAGCCACTGAAGCTTTCTTT

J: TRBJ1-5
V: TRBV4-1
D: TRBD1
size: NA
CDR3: CASSPDRGPNQPQHF
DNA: TGCGCCAGCAGCCCGGACAGGGGGCCCAATCAGCCCCAGCATTTT

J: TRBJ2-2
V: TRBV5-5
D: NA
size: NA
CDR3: CASSGSVNTGELFF
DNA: TGTGCCAGCAGCGGGAGCGTGAACACCGGGGAGCTGTTTTTT

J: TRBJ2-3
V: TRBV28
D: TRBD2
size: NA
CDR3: CASSRPGLAPASTDTQYF
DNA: TGTGCCAGCAGCCGGCCGGGACTAGCCCCTGCTAGCACAGATACGCAGTATTTT

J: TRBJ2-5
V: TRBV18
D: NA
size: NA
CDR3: CASSSGLKGETQYF
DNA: TGTGCCAGCTCATCGGGACTGAAAGGGGAGACCCAGTACTTC

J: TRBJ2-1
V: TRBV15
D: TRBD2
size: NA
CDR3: CATSTSGKYNEQFF
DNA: TGTGCCACCAGCACTAGCGGGAAGTACAATGAGCAGTTCTTC

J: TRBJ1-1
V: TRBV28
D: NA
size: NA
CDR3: CASPPRGSRVTEAFF
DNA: TGTGCCAGCCCCCCTCGGGGTAGTAGGGTAACTGAAGCTTTCTTT

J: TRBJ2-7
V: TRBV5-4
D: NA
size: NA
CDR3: CASSPVPLYEQYF
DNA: TGTGCCAGCAGCCCTGTCCCCCTCTACGAGCAGTACTTC

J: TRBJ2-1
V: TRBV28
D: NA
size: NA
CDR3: CASSLRVYREQFF
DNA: TGTGCCAGCAGTTTACGAGTTTATCGTGAGCAGTTCTTC

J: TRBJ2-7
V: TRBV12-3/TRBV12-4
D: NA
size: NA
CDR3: CASSFNSYEQYF
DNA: TGTGCCAGCAGTTTCAATTCCTACGAGCAGTACTTC

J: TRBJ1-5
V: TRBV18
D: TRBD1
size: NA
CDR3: CASSSTGTGGVQPQHF
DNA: TGTGCCAGCTCTTCGACCGGGACAGGTGGGGTGCAGCCCCAGCATTTT

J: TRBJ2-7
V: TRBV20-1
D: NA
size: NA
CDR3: CSASYPGVYEQYF
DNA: TGCAGTGCTAGTTACCCAGGGGTGTACGAGCAGTACTTC

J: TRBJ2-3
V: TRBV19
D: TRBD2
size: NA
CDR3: CASATLMAGGSRDTQYF
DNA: TGTGCCAGTGCCACCCTTATGGCGGGGGGCTCCAGGGATACGCAGTATTTT

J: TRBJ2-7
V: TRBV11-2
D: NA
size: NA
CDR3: CASSLVQSYEQYF
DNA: TGTGCCAGCAGCTTAGTACAGTCCTACGAGCAGTACTTC

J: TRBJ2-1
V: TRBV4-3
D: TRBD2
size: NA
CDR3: CASSQISGTSNHEQFF
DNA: TGCGCCAGCAGCCAAATATCCGGGACTAGTAACCATGAGCAGTTCTTC

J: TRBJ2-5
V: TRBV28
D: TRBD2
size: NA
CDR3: CASSLTSGRGPVQETQYF
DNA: TGTGCCAGCAGTTTGACTAGCGGGAGGGGACCGGTCCAAGAGACCCAGTACTTC